This section outlines one T cell receptor beta chain sequence together with its context. What it binds is unknown. This sample is drawn from a study of cytotoxic CD8 clonotypes in ibrutinib-treated CLL. This CDR3 is built from 14 residues. V gave up 4 bases and J gave up 1 base, with 10 bases separating them. CDR1 MGHRA and CDR2 YSYEKL come from the germline V gene. Points from the study as a whole: At baseline, clonality was higher than in age-matched healthy donors and correlated with CD8+ counts.

TCRdb's copy holds only in-frame clones and misses some; the assay was immunoSEQ multiplex PCR. Of about 310,000 clones in the sample, about 80% were seen once. Sequencing was performed on PBMCs, taken before ibrutinib treatment. The TCR comes from a human donor with chronic lymphocytic leukemia. The chain carries TRBV4-1 and TRBJ1-1, with unresolved D. CDR3: CASSLEGTNTEAFF. CDR3 nucleotide sequence: TGCGCCAGCAGCCTTGAGGGTACGAACACTGAAGCTTTCTTT.